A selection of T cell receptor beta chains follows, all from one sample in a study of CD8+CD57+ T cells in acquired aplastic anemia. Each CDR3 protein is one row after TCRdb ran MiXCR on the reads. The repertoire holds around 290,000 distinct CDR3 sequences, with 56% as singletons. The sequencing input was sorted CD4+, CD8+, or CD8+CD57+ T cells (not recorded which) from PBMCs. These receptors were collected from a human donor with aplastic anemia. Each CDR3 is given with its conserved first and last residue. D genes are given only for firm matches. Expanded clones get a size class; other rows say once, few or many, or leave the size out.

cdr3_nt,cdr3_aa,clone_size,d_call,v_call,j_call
TGCAGTGCCGACACCCAAGAGACCCAGTACTTC,CSADTQETQYF,NA,NA,TRBV20-1,TRBJ2-5
TGTGCCAGCAGTCCTGGAACAGGGGGGCGTAATTCACCCCTCCACTTT,CASSPGTGGRNSPLHF,NA,TRBD1,TRBV12-3/TRBV12-4,TRBJ1-6
TGTGCCATCAGTGTTGGACTCCTGAACACTGAAGCTTTCTTT,CAISVGLLNTEAFF,once,NA,TRBV10-3,TRBJ1-1
TGCAGTGCTTTCATGACTAGCGGCCTCTACGAGCAGTACTTC,CSAFMTSGLYEQYF,NA,TRBD2,TRBV20-1,TRBJ2-7
TGTGCCAGCTCACCCGGGACTAGCGGGGATACGCAGTATTTT,CASSPGTSGDTQYF,few,TRBD2,TRBV18,TRBJ2-3
TGTGCCAGTAGTATAAAATCTCCGTTAGGGACAGGGGGCTCCTACGAGCGGCACTTC,CASSIKSPLGTGGSYERHF,NA,TRBD1,TRBV19,TRBJ2-7
TGTGCCAGCAGCCCCTATTGGACAGGGGGGCGGACTGAAGCTTTCTTT,CASSPYWTGGRTEAFF,NA,TRBD1,TRBV5-5,TRBJ1-1
TGTGCCAGCAGCTTAGAGGTAGCGGGAGCGGCCCAGTACTTC,CASSLEVAGAAQYF,NA,TRBD2,TRBV7-9,TRBJ2-5
TGTGCCATCAGACCCGACAGCCGGAATTCACCCCTCCACTTT,CAIRPDSRNSPLHF,many,NA,TRBV10-3,TRBJ1-6
TGTGCCAGCAGGCGTAGCGCGGGGGGCAACGAGCAGTACTTC,CASRRSAGGNEQYF,once,TRBD2,TRBV9,TRBJ2-7
TGTGCCAGCGGTCTAGCGGGACTCGAGCAGTACTTC,CASGLAGLEQYF,NA,TRBD2,TRBV7-2,TRBJ2-7
TGTGTCAGCGGTCGGGACAGCGCTAACTATGGCTACACCTTC,CVSGRDSANYGYTF,NA,TRBD1,TRBV2,TRBJ1-2
TGTGCCAGCAGCGGGGGGGATAGCAATCAGCCCCAGCATTTT,CASSGGDSNQPQHF,NA,NA,TRBV2,TRBJ1-5
TGCAGCGTTGAGATACTAGCGGGAGGCAATGAGCAGTATTTT,CSVEILAGGNEQYF,NA,TRBD2,TRBV29-1,TRBJ2-3
TGTGCCAGCAGCCCCGGGACCCCGAATTCACCCCTCCACTTT,CASSPGTPNSPLHF,NA,NA,TRBV2,TRBJ1-6
TGTGCCAGTAGTTGGGCAGGGGGCATCTCCTATGATTCACCCCTCCACTTT,CASSWAGGISYDSPLHF,NA,TRBD1,TRBV19,TRBJ1-6
TGTGCCAGCAGTTACCGGAGCCAGGCAGATACGCAGTATTTT,CASSYRSQADTQYF,NA,NA,TRBV7-2,TRBJ2-3
TGTGCCAGCCGGGGACAAAGCAATCAGCCCCAGCATTTT,CASRGQSNQPQHF,NA,NA,TRBV2,TRBJ1-5
TGTGCCAGCAGTTACTCGGCAGGGGTAGGTCAGCCCCAGCATTTT,CASSYSAGVGQPQHF,many,NA,TRBV6-6,TRBJ1-5
TGTGCCAGCAGCTATGACAGTACTGGAAACACCATATATTTT,CASSYDSTGNTIYF,NA,NA,TRBV7-2,TRBJ1-3
TGTGCCATCAGTGGCACTACGGAGACCCAGTACTTC,CAISGTTETQYF,few,NA,TRBV10-3,TRBJ2-5
TGTGCCAGCAGCTTAGCAGCAGGGGGTTACGAGCAGTACTTC,CASSLAAGGYEQYF,NA,TRBD1,TRBV7-8,TRBJ2-7
TGTGCCAGCAGCTTATTCGCAGGGAAGGAAAACACCATATATTTT,CASSLFAGKENTIYF,many,NA,TRBV7-2,TRBJ1-3
TGTGCCAGCAGCTGGACGGGGAACACCGGGGAGCTGTTTTTT,CASSWTGNTGELFF,many,NA,TRBV7-6,TRBJ2-2
TGTGCCAGTAGTATCAGGGCCAAAGAGACCCAGTACTTC,CASSIRAKETQYF,NA,NA,TRBV19,TRBJ2-5
TGCAGTGCTGTGACTAGCGGGAGGGCCAATGAGCAGTTCTTC,CSAVTSGRANEQFF,once,TRBD2,TRBV20-1,TRBJ2-1
TGCAGTGCTAGCGCAATTCTAGCGGGAGCGTTGGAGACCCAGTACTTC,CSASAILAGALETQYF,NA,TRBD2,TRBV20-1,TRBJ2-5
TGTGCCAGCAGGAGGGACACTGGGGTCACTGAAGCTTTCTTT,CASRRDTGVTEAFF,many,NA,TRBV6-6,TRBJ1-1
TGCGCCAGCAAATTTATTACAGGGTCGGATTCACCCCTCCACTTT,CASKFITGSDSPLHF,NA,NA,TRBV7-9,TRBJ1-6
TGTGCCAGCAGCTCAGCGGGAGGGGGGGGTGGTTACAATGAGCAGTTCTTC,CASSSAGGGGGYNEQFF,NA,TRBD2,TRBV7-3,TRBJ2-1
TGTGCCATCGAAAACACCCGTGAACCAAACACTGAAGCTTTCTTT,CAIENTREPNTEAFF,NA,NA,TRBV10-3,TRBJ1-1
TGCAGTGCTAGACCTTGGGTGGGACAGGGATTTTATGGCTACACCTTC,CSARPWVGQGFYGYTF,NA,TRBD1,TRBV20-1,TRBJ1-2
TGTGCCAGCAGTGGTATAGGGGCAAACTATGGCTACACCTTC,CASSGIGANYGYTF,NA,NA,TRBV2,TRBJ1-2
TGTGCCATCAAGGAGGGCTCTGGAAACACCATATATTTT,CAIKEGSGNTIYF,NA,NA,TRBV10-3,TRBJ1-3
TGTGCCAGCAGAGGTTGGGGGGAGGTGAACACTGAAGCTTTCTTT,CASRGWGEVNTEAFF,NA,NA,TRBV2,TRBJ1-1
TGTGCCAGCAGCTTACAGACAGGGCAAAACGAGCAGTACTTC,CASSLQTGQNEQYF,once,TRBD1,TRBV7-2,TRBJ2-7
TGTGCCAGCAGCTTAGCCGGTGGGGCCAACGAGCAGTACTTC,CASSLAGGANEQYF,NA,NA,TRBV5-4,TRBJ2-7
TGCAGTGCTAACGCCGGGACTAGCGGGTTAACTAGCACAGATACGCAGTATTTT,CSANAGTSGLTSTDTQYF,NA,TRBD2,TRBV20-1,TRBJ2-3
TGTGCCAGCAGACCGGACAGGGGGCGCGGTACTAACTATGGCTACACCTTC,CASRPDRGRGTNYGYTF,many,TRBD1,TRBV6-1,TRBJ1-2
TGCGCCAGCAGCGGCGTAGCGGGAGGTACAGATACGCAGTATTTT,CASSGVAGGTDTQYF,NA,TRBD2,TRBV10-1,TRBJ2-3
TGTGCCAGCAGTGAAGGCAGTGGCTTTATGCCCCTCCACTTT,CASSEGSGFMPLHF,NA,NA,TRBV2,TRBJ1-6
TGTGCCAGCAGCTTAACGCCTACCTACGAGCAGTACTTC,CASSLTPTYEQYF,few,NA,TRBV7-9,TRBJ2-7
TGTGCCAGCAGTTTGCAAGGGTATGGCTACACCTTC,CASSLQGYGYTF,many,NA,TRBV12-3/TRBV12-4,TRBJ1-2
TGCGCCAGCAGCCACGGACAGGGTAGTAATGAGCAGTTCTTC,CASSHGQGSNEQFF,NA,TRBD1,TRBV5-1,TRBJ2-1
TGTGCCAGCAGCTTAAAGCGGGAATCACCCCTCCACTTT,CASSLKRESPLHF,NA,NA,TRBV7-3,TRBJ1-6
TGTGCCAGCAGCCGCGGAGCGGGAGGGACCCGCGGGGATACGCAGTATTTT,CASSRGAGGTRGDTQYF,many,TRBD2,TRBV5-4,TRBJ2-3
TGTGCCAGCTCACGTAACAGGGGGACCCTTAATCAGCCCCAGCATTTT,CASSRNRGTLNQPQHF,NA,TRBD1,TRBV18,TRBJ1-5
TGTGCCAGCAGCCCATGGGTCTCAAGCGACCACACAGATACGCAGTATTTT,CASSPWVSSDHTDTQYF,NA,NA,TRBV7-8,TRBJ2-3